This T cell receptor (beta chain) was recovered during a study of T cell clusters in autoimmune cytopenias (dated by TCRdb to between 2018 and 2021). Study-wide context: TRB sequencing reached a median depth of around 50,000 reads per sample and yielded a median of about 2,200 distinct TRB clonotypes per sample. TRB and IGH repertoires from peripheral blood were sequenced in autoimmune cytopenia patients at active disease and during treatment follow-up, with healthy, CLL and autoimmune hepatitis controls included alongside. The goal of the study was to find out whether patients with autoimmune cytopenia have a disease-specific immune repertoire signature that could be used as a blood-based biomarker.

Findings and caveats that apply to the study as a whole: Around 3-fold more exclusive TRB clusters were observed in healthy donors than in active autoimmune hepatitis patients, consistent with an autoimmunity-wide signature. The T cell clusters were only ever defined in silico, so experimental validation of their functional role was still needed. GLIPH results suggested that primary autoimmune cytopenia patients were missing physiological T cell clusters, with 50 to 55 clusters found only in healthy donors compared with about 16 found only in patients. The TRB repertoire shifts, including less even repertoires in secondary cytopenia and CLL, mostly reflected lymphoma bias and not autoimmunity. The cluster-lack signature was not observed for secondary cytopenia versus CLL, as the signature was apparently masked by the dominant lymphoma-associated repertoire.

TRB rearrangements were amplified by multiplex PCR using a touch-down protocol with TRB-A and TRB-B primer pools mixed in one tube. Illumina adapters and sample indices were added to the amplicons through two consecutive PCR reactions using Phusion HS II polymerase. Amplicons were gel-purified with the NucleoSpin Gel and PCR Clean-up kit, then quantified by Qubit and quality-checked on an Agilent 2100 Bioanalyzer. Sequencing of the libraries was done on an Illumina MiSeq with paired-end, single-indexed, 600-cycle runs. Under the source paper's analysis protocol: Alignment and assembly of TRB reads were performed with MiXCR version 2.1.12 and the default MiXCR reference library. A clone was defined by each unique CDR3 nucleotide sequence, and the analysis included only productive sequences with two or more reads. Alpha-parameterized diversity profiles (alpha 0 to 5), including the Shannon (alpha 1) and Simpson (alpha 2) indices, were computed with an R script to assess repertoire diversity. Combinatorial TRB VJ usage was calculated with the tcR package and was compared between cohorts by principal component analysis performed with ade4. Using GLIPH, TCRbeta CDR3s were clustered on pairs of cohorts matched for age and read depth, and a Wilcoxon test was used to compare cluster frequencies. TCRdb reprocessed the reads into one record per CDR3 protein sequence, lacking DNA. TCRdb assigned the V and J calls; the authors' analysis was not used. The table for this sample records 8,200 or so distinct CDR3 sequences. Over 25% of the sample goes to the ten largest clones.

Spanning cysteine to phenylalanine, the CDR3 consists of 17 amino acids. There is no recorded DNA. The germline V gene yields SGHVS for CDR1 and FNYEAQ for CDR2. For each sample, TRB amplification used about 270 ng of peripheral blood genomic DNA, equal to some 37,000 genome equivalents. Of note for this clonotype: This clone's antigen is unknown.

The sequence came from a human donor with an autoimmune cytopenia or autoimmune hepatitis (not recorded which). The V gene is TRBV7-6 and the J gene is TRBJ1-1; TCRdb outputs TRBD1, but without DNA this stays unchecked. Sequenced sample: peripheral blood. The CDR3 has the sequence CASSLVGNKGGNTEAFF.